The 15 T cell receptor beta chains presented below share a single source sample, sequenced in a study of cytomegalovirus exposure and HLA in healthy donors (dated by TCRdb to 2017 to 2019). The method was the immunoSEQ multiplex PCR assay. Entries here come from immuneACCESS through TCRdb and include only in-frame sequences with V and J called. Some clones fail to appear in such tables; in the studies checked, an unresolved V gene covers under half of the shortfall, and the cause of the remainder is unknown. In this sample the table shows about 71,000 clones, approximately 94% of which occur a single time. The top ten hold approximately 0.99% of the sample. Sequencing was carried out using PBMCs. All receptors come from a woman aged 18-29 years in good health and CMV-seronegative.

This chain connects TRBV10-1 to TRBJ1-5; weak D call: TRBD1 (6 bases). The germline V gene has CDR1 WNHNN and CDR2 SYGVQD (reference sequence). The CDR3 spans 16 residues. V was shortened by 0 bases and J by 1 base, with 10 bases between the two germline ends. CDR3 coding DNA: TGCGCCAGCAGTGAGTCGAAGGGGGTCAGCAATCAGCCCCAGCATTTT. Residues: CASSESKGVSNQPQHF.

This chain connects TRBV19 to TRBJ2-7; possible D gene TRBD1, 6 bases. The germline gives CDR1 LNHDA, CDR2 SQIVND (reference sequence). CDR3 length: 14 amino acids. Trimming removed 5 bases from V and 0 bases from J, with 11 bases in between. CDR3 DNA: TGTGCCAGTAGTGGAAGGGACACCTCCTACGAGCAGTACTTC. This gives the protein CASSGRDTSYEQYF.

This clone showed up just once. At the DNA level, this CDR3 is encoded by other sequences in the same sample as well. The rearrangement joins TRBV6-1 to TRBJ2-2; perhaps TRBD2 as D (5 bases). V was trimmed by 0 bases and J by 3 bases, leaving 5 bases between them. Germline V gene sequence: CDR1 MNHNS, CDR2 SASEGT. The CDR3 consists of 14 residues. The CDR3 here is CASSEAGDTGELFF. In nucleotides, the CDR3 is TGTGCCAGCAGTGAAGCGGGAGACACCGGGGAGCTGTTTTTT.

V usage is TRBV4-2 and J usage is TRBJ2-3; no clear D. Germline-derived CDR1 and CDR2 are LGHNA and YNFKEQ. This CDR3 region has 13 residues. The V end lost 3 bases, the J end lost 5 bases, and 9 bases lay between the germline ends. In DNA, the CDR3 is TGTGCCAGCAGCCACCTCCGAGGAGATACGCAGTATTTT. Translation: CASSHLRGDTQYF.

This clone was observed a single time. CDR3 bases: TGTGCCAGCAGTCTTCAAGCGGGATGGGAGACCCAGTACTTC. This sequence encodes CASSLQAGWETQYF. The chain carries TRBV28 and TRBJ2-5, with 7 nucleotides matching TRBD2. The CDR3 is 14 residues long. The ends lost 5 bases at V and 5 bases at J; junction bases unmatched: 8. Germline CDR1 is MDHEN and CDR2 is SYDVKM.

This clone has only one observation. V and J are TRBV25-1 and TRBJ2-5; the D gene is possibly TRBD2 (6 bases). Germline V gene lookup returns CDR1 MGHDK and CDR2 SYGVNS. Trimming took 8 bases from V and 5 from J, leaving 18 bases between them. This CDR3 spans 14 amino acids. The CDR3 spells CASRWGRRAETQYF. CDR3 DNA sequence: TGTGCCAGCCGGTGGGGGAGGCGGGCGGAGACCCAGTACTTC.

The chain links TRBV27 to TRBJ1-5; 8 bases fit TRBD1. This CDR3 spans 17 amino acids. The germline CDR1 and CDR2 sequences are MNHEY and SMNVEV (reference sequence). V trimming: 4 bases; J trimming: 4 bases; junction bases outside the gene matches: 12. The CDR3 coding sequence is TGTGCCAGCAGTTCCCTCGGGACAGGAGTGTCTAATCAGCCCCAGCATTTT. Translating it yields CASSSLGTGVSNQPQHF.

The V call is TRBV4-2, the J call TRBJ2-1; TRBD2 is a possible D gene (5 bases). The germline V gene has CDR1 LGHNA and CDR2 YNFKEQ. CDR3 size: 12 residues. The V and J ends lost 0 bases and 9 bases respectively, with 6 bases between them. CDR3: CASSQEGGEQFF. For the CDR3, the DNA is TGTGCCAGCAGCCAAGAAGGAGGTGAGCAGTTCTTC.

The gene calls are TRBV27 and TRBJ1-5; a possible D gene is TRBD1 (5 bases). In germline, CDR1 is MNHEY, CDR2 SMNVEV (reference sequence). Between the trimmed V and J ends, which lost 3 bases and 3 bases, there was a span of 12 bases. This CDR3 region has 15 residues. The CDR3 DNA sequence: TGTGCCAGCAGTTTCTACGGGACTATCAATCAGCCCCAGCATTTT. As protein: CASSFYGTINQPQHF.

A few counts support this clone. The rearrangement links TRBV5-1 to TRBJ2-7, with D possibly being TRBD2 (6 bases). Per the germline V gene, CDR1 is SGHRS and CDR2 is YFSETQ. V gave up 0 bases and J gave up 1 base, with 14 bases separating them. The length of the CDR3 is 16 residues. CDR3 DNA: TGCGCCAGCAGCTTGGGGAGGGCGAGCGGTTCCTACGAGCAGTACTTC. Protein product: CASSLGRASGSYEQYF.

The chain combines TRBV6-1 with TRBJ2-5, with 11 bases lining up with TRBD2. This CDR3 contains 16 residues. After removal of 1 base from V and 5 bases from J, the junction contained 6 bases not matched to a gene. Germline CDR1 is MNHNS and CDR2 is SASEGT. CDR3 coding DNA: TGTGCCAGCAGTGAAGGCATTAGCGGGGGGGCTGAGACCCAGTACTTC. This codes for CASSEGISGGAETQYF.

CDR3 region: CASSLDPSSGNTIYF. The CDR3 bases are TGTGCCAGCAGCTTAGATCCGAGCTCTGGAAACACCATATATTTT. This chain uses TRBV7-2 with TRBJ1-3, with unresolved D. The CDR3 has 15 amino acids. V dropped 1 base and J dropped 0 bases, with 7 bases sitting between them. Germline loops: CDR1 SGHTA, CDR2 FQGNSA.

The gene calls are TRBV12-5 and TRBJ2-1, with D perhaps matching TRBD2 (6 bases). The germline V and J ends were trimmed by 3 bases and 4 bases, with 13 bases remaining between them. The CDR3 length is 15 residues. In germline, CDR1 is LGHNT, CDR2 FRNRAP. The CDR3 DNA is TGTGCTAGTGGTTTCGGGGTAGCGGAGTACAATGAGCAGTTCTTC. This sequence encodes CASGFGVAEYNEQFF.

This rearrangement joins TRBV9 to TRBJ2-7; 9 bases are shared with TRBD1. Germline lookup yields CDR1 SGDLS and CDR2 YYNGEE. V trimming: 4 bases; J trimming: 0 bases; junction bases outside the gene matches: 5. The length of the CDR3 is 15 residues. CDR3 nucleotide sequence: TGTGCCAGCAGCAAGACAGGGGGGAGCTCCTACGAGCAGTACTTC. Translated, it gives CASSKTGGSSYEQYF. Based on the CDR3 plus reference TRBV9 and TRBJ2-7, the full variable domain is DSGVTQTPKHLITATGQRVTLRCSPRSGDLSVYWYQQSLDQGLQFLIQYYNGEERAKGNILERFSAQQFPDLHSELNLSSLELGDSALYFCASSKTGGSSYEQYFGPGTRLTVT.

This clone is a singleton in its sample. The gene calls are TRBV13 and TRBJ1-4; D is perhaps TRBD1 (6 bases). V was shortened by 5 bases and J by 3 bases, with 19 bases between the two germline ends. The CDR3 spans 17 residues. Germline CDR1 reads PRHDT; CDR2 reads FYEKMQ (reference sequence). CDR3: CASSQLSGGRSNEKLFF. The CDR3 DNA reads TGTGCCAGCAGCCAACTATCCGGGGGGCGGTCTAATGAAAAACTGTTTTTT.